Listed below are T cell receptor beta chains from one sample, sequenced in a study of T-cell reconstitution after alpha-beta-depleted transplantation in children. MiXCR was run by TCRdb on the PCR reads, yielding one entry per CDR3 protein. Among hundreds of thousands of distinct CDR3 sequences, over 10% were seen once, and the ten largest hold 0.79%. Source: PBMCs, taken before TCRalphabeta/CD19-depleted stem cell transplant. All receptors derive from a girl aged 2-15 years with congenital amegakaryocytic thrombocytopenia, due to receive a stem cell transplant. Both conserved end residues are part of each CDR3. D genes are given only for firm matches. The size entry is marked missing in some rows and otherwise reads once, few, many or a size class.

j_call v_call d_call clone_size cdr3_aa cdr3_nt
TRBJ2-5 TRBV7-6 - many CASSLEVHQETQYF TGTGCCAGCAGCTTAGAGGTTCACCAAGAGACCCAGTACTTC
TRBJ2-3 TRBV20-1 - many CSAWGADTQYF TGCAGTGCTTGGGGGGCGGATACGCAGTATTTT
TRBJ2-1 TRBV5-1 TRBD1 - CASSTGQGISYNEQSF TGCGCCAGCAGCACAGGACAGGGGATCTCCTACAATGAGCAGTCCTTC
TRBJ2-5 TRBV20-1 TRBD2 many CSARFRGSNRETQYF TGCAGTGCTAGATTTCGCGGGAGTAATAGAGAGACCCAGTACTTC
TRBJ2-7 TRBV6-5 TRBD1 - CASTDRAAEQYF TGTGCCAGCACAGACAGGGCGGCCGAGCAGTACTTC
TRBJ2-3 TRBV7-9 - - CASSLGGGVSDTQYF TGTGCCAGCAGCTTAGGGGGAGGCGTCAGCGATACGCAGTATTTT
TRBJ2-1 TRBV20-1 - - CSARDMSGRDSWFF TGCAGTGCTAGAGATATGTCGGGGCGGGATTCTTGGTTCTTC
TRBJ1-2 TRBV29-1 - many CSDNGHPGGYTF TGCAGCGACAACGGACATCCGGGAGGCTACACCTTC
TRBJ1-2 TRBV5-1 TRBD1 - CASSSLTGEGYGYTF TGCGCCAGCAGCTCCCTGACAGGGGAGGGCTATGGCTACACCTTC
TRBJ2-3 TRBV20-1 - few CSARRPVDGGTDTQYF TGCAGTGCTAGAAGGCCGGTTGACGGGGGCACAGATACGCAGTATTTT
TRBJ2-2 TRBV12-3/TRBV12-4 TRBD1 - CASRRTGQDTGELFF TGTGCCAGCAGAAGGACAGGTCAGGACACCGGGGAGCTGTTTTTT
TRBJ2-1 TRBV29-1 TRBD2 many CSVEGAGGVYNEQFF TGCAGCGTTGAAGGAGCGGGAGGGGTATACAATGAGCAGTTCTTC
TRBJ1-3 TRBV12-1 - many CASSFDRSQGNTIYF TGTGCCAGCAGCTTTGATCGCAGCCAAGGAAACACCATATATTTT
TRBJ1-1 TRBV7-9 - - CASGLPVSWVNTEAFF TGTGCCAGCGGACTTCCGGTCTCGTGGGTGAACACTGAAGCTTTCTTT
TRBJ1-3 TRBV7-6 - many CASSNPTDQVIGNTIYF TGTGCCAGCAGCAACCCAACCGACCAAGTCATTGGAAACACCATATATTTT
TRBJ2-7 TRBV20-1 TRBD1 few CSASRGKESYEQYF TGCAGTGCTAGCAGGGGGAAAGAGTCCTACGAGCAGTACTTC
TRBJ2-7 TRBV5-1 - many CASSLTSSSYEQYF TGCGCCAGCAGCTTGACTAGTTCCTCCTACGAGCAGTACTTC
TRBJ2-1 TRBV12-3/TRBV12-4 - many CASSLWPYNEQFF TGTGCCAGCAGTTTATGGCCATACAATGAGCAGTTCTTC
TRBJ2-4 TRBV12-3/TRBV12-4 TRBD2 few CASSDDGEGIQYF TGTGCCAGCAGTGACGACGGGGAGGGCATTCAGTACTTC
TRBJ2-7 TRBV28 - - CASSLFFGSFGYEQYF TGTGCCAGCAGTTTATTTTTTGGAAGCTTTGGGTACGAGCAGTACTTC
TRBJ2-5 TRBV12-3/TRBV12-4 - many CASSFSVAETQYF TGTGCCAGCAGTTTTAGCGTGGCGGAGACCCAGTACTTC
TRBJ2-7 TRBV5-1 - few CASSNRLGPYEQYF TGCGCCAGCAGCAATCGACTCGGTCCCTACGAGCAGTACTTC
TRBJ2-5 TRBV7-7 TRBD1 few CASSLGSGGAETQYF TGTGCCAGCAGCTTAGGTTCAGGGGGCGCTGAGACCCAGTACTTC
TRBJ2-1 TRBV20-1 TRBD2 many CSAIAGVEYNEQFF TGCAGTGCTATAGCGGGAGTCGAATACAATGAGCAGTTCTTC
TRBJ2-2 TRBV30 - - CAWNDNGELFF TGTGCCTGGAACGATAACGGGGAGCTGTTTTTT
TRBJ1-5 TRBV5-6 - - CASSFGLAGTSTDTQHF TGTGCCAGCAGCTTCGGCCTAGCGGGAACTAGCACAGATACGCAGCATTTT
TRBJ2-5 TRBV20-1 - few CSAPGIGAVETQYF TGCAGTGCCCCTGGGATCGGGGCAGTAGAGACCCAGTACTTC
TRBJ2-5 TRBV11-1 TRBD1 - CASSPLDPGQGGSETQYF TGTGCCAGCAGCCCGCTGGACCCGGGACAGGGTGGATCAGAGACCCAGTACTTC
TRBJ1-5 TRBV5-5 TRBD1 - CASSPEGTGGLPQHF TGTGCCAGCAGCCCCGAAGGGACAGGGGGCCTGCCCCAGCATTTT
TRBJ2-3 TRBV5-1 - few CASSLSGNPSTDTQYF TGCGCCAGCAGCTTGAGTGGGAACCCTAGCACAGATACGCAGTATTTT
TRBJ2-7 TRBV10-3 TRBD1 once CAINAGTGRYEQYF TGTGCCATCAATGCCGGGACAGGGCGCTACGAGCAGTACTTC
TRBJ2-3 TRBV4-1 TRBD2 many CASSQDTSGGVGDTQYF TGCGCCAGCAGCCAAGATACTAGCGGTGGTGTAGGGGATACGCAGTATTTT
TRBJ2-5 TRBV20-1 TRBD2 few CSARGEGIQETQYF TGCAGTGCTAGAGGGGAGGGTATTCAAGAGACCCAGTACTTC
TRBJ2-7 TRBV5-6 - many CASSFIRDYEQYF TGTGCCAGCAGCTTTATCAGGGACTACGAGCAGTACTTC
TRBJ2-3 TRBV5-8 - few CASKQVAAAITDTQYF TGTGCCAGCAAACAGGTGGCCGCCGCTATCACAGATACGCAGTATTTT
TRBJ2-1 TRBV27 - many CASSPQGARDEQFF TGTGCCAGCAGTCCACAAGGTGCGAGGGACGAGCAGTTCTTC